These T cell receptor beta chains were read from a single sample in a study of T-cell reconstitution after alpha-beta-depleted transplantation in children. TCRdb re-called the PCR reads through MiXCR, storing one row per CDR3 protein. The table has over 150,000 distinct CDR3 sequences, less than 15% seen once. This material consisted of PBMCs from the stem cell graft donor, taken from the stem cell graft. These receptor sequences come from a human donor who donated a stem cell graft to a child with acute lymphoblastic leukemia. The CDR3 runs from the conserved cysteine through the conserved F or W. A D gene is named only where the DNA matches it firmly. Clone sizes are given selectively: once, few, many, or a class where the clone is expanded.

clone size | J gene | V gene | D gene | CDR3 protein | CDR3 DNA
- | TRBJ1-2 | TRBV5-1 | - | CASSLKTFGNYGYTF | TGCGCCAGCAGCTTGAAGACGTTTGGTAACTATGGCTACACCTTC
- | TRBJ2-5 | TRBV3-1 | TRBD2 | CATSQDQGTSGRTQYF | TGTGCCACCAGCCAAGATCAGGGGACTAGCGGGAGAACCCAGTACTTC
many | TRBJ1-1 | TRBV5-1 | - | CASSPSQGGGTEAFF | TGCGCCAGCAGCCCCTCGCAGGGCGGAGGAACTGAAGCTTTCTTT
- | TRBJ2-5 | TRBV25-1 | - | CASSEIQETQYF | TGTGCCAGCAGTGAAATTCAAGAGACCCAGTACTTC
- | TRBJ2-1 | TRBV27 | TRBD2 | CASSLGRLAGGINEQFF | TGTGCCAGCAGTTTAGGGCGACTAGCGGGAGGAATAAATGAGCAGTTCTTC
many | TRBJ2-1 | TRBV10-3 | - | CAISERIAEPPDEQFF | TGTGCCATCAGTGAGAGAATAGCGGAGCCCCCGGATGAGCAGTTCTTC
- | TRBJ1-5 | TRBV6-1 | - | CASSEVFRRNQPQHF | TGTGCCAGCAGTGAAGTATTCAGGAGGAATCAGCCCCAGCATTTT
- | TRBJ1-1 | TRBV12-3/TRBV12-4 | TRBD1 | CASSRKGSGQGAGEAFF | TGTGCCAGCAGTCGAAAGGGGTCAGGACAGGGGGCTGGTGAAGCTTTCTTT
- | TRBJ1-5 | TRBV27 | - | CASSLFSAGRWNQPQHF | TGTGCCAGCAGTTTATTTTCGGCAGGACGGTGGAATCAGCCCCAGCATTTT
few | TRBJ1-5 | TRBV6-5 | - | CASSYGSSNQPQHF | TGTGCCAGCAGTTACGGATCAAGCAATCAGCCCCAGCATTTT
many | TRBJ2-1 | TRBV24-1 | TRBD2 | CATSDGTSGISSYNEQFF | TGTGCCACCAGTGACGGGACTAGCGGGATTAGCTCCTACAATGAGCAGTTCTTC
many | TRBJ1-5 | TRBV28 | - | CASRVDESNQPQHF | TGTGCCAGCAGAGTGGACGAAAGCAATCAGCCCCAGCATTTT
many | TRBJ1-2 | TRBV5-1 | - | CASSLEGAGNYGYTF | TGCGCCAGCAGCTTGGAAGGAGCGGGGAACTATGGCTACACCTTC